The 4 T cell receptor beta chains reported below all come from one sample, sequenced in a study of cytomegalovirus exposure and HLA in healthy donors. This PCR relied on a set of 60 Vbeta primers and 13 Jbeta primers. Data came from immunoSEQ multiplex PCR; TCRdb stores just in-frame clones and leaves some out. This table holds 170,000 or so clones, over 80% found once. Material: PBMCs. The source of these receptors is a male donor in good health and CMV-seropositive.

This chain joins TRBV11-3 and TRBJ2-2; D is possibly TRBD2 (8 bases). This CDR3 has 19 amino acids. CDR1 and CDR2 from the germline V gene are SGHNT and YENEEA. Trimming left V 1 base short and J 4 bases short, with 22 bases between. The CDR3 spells CASSLAPPTGSGGTGELFF. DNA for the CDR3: TGTGCCAGCAGCTTAGCGCCTCCGACAGGGAGCGGGGGCACCGGGGAGCTGTTTTTT. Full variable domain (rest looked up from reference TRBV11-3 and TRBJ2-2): EAGVVQSPRYKIIEKKQPVAFWCNPISGHNTLYWYLQNLGQGPELLIRYENEEAVDDSQLPKDRFSAERLKGVDSTLKIQPAELGDSAVYLCASSLAPPTGSGGTGELFFGEGSRLTVL.

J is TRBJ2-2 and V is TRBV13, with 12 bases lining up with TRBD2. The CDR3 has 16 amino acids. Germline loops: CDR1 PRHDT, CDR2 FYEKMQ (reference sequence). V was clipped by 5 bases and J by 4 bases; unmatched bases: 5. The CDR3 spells CASSIPSGRATGELFF. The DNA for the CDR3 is TGTGCCAGCAGCATTCCTAGCGGGAGGGCCACCGGGGAGCTGTTTTTT.

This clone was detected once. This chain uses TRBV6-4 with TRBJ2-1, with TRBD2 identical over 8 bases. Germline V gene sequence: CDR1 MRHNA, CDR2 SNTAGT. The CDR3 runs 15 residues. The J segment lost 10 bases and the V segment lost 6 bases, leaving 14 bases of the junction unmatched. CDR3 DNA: TGTGCCAGCAGCAGACACCCGGGAGGGCCGGGGGAGCAGTTCTTC. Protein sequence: CASSRHPGGPGEQFF.

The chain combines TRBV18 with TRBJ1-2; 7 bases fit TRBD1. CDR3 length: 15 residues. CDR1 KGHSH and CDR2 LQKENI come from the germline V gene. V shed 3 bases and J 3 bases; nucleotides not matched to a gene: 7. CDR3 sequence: CASSPTGIRDYGYTF. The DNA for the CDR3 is TGTGCCAGCTCACCGACAGGGATCCGAGACTATGGCTACACCTTC.